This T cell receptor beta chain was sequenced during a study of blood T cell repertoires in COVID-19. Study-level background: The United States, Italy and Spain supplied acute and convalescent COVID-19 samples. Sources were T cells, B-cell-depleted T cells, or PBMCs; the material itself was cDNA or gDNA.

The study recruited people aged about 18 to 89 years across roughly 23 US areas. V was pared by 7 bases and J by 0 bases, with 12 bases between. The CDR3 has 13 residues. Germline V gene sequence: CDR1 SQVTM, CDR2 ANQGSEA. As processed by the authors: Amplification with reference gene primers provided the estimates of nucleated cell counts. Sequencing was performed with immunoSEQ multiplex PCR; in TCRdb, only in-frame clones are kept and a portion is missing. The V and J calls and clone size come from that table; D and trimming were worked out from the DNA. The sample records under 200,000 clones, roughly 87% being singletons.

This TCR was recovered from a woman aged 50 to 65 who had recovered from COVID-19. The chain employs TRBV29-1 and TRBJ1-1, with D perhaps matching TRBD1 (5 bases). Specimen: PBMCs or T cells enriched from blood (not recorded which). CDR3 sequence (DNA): TGCAGCGGGAACCAGGGCATGAACACTGAAGCTTTCTTT. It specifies CSGNQGMNTEAFF. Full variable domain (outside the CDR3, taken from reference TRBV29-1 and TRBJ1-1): SAVISQKPSRDICQRGTSLTIQCQVDSQVTMMFWYRQQPGQSLTLIATANQGSEATYESGFVIDKFPISRPNLTFSTLTVSNMSPEDSSIYLCSGNQGMNTEAFFGQGTRLTVV.